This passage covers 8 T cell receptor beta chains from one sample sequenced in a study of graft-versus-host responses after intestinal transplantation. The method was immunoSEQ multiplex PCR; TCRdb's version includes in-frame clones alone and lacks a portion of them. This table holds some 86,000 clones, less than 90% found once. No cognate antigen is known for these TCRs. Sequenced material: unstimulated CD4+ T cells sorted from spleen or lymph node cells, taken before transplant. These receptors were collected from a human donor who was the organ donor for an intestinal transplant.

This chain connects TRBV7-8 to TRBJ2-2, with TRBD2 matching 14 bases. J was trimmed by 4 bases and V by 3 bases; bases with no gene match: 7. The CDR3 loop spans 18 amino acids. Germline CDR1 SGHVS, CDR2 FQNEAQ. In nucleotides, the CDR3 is TGTGCCAGCAGCTTTTCTCCGGGACTAGCGGGGGTCACCGGGGAGCTGTTTTTT. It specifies CASSFSPGLAGVTGELFF. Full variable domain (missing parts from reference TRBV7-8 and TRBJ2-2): GAGVSQSPRYKVAKRGQDVALRCDPISGHVSLFWYQQALGQGPEFLTYFQNEAQLDKSGLPSDRFFAERPEGSVSTLKIQRTQQEDSAVYLCASSFSPGLAGVTGELFFGEGSRLTVL.

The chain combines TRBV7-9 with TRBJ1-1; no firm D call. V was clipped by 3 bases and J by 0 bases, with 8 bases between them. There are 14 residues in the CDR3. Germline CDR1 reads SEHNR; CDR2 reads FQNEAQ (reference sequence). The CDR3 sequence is CASSFRQVNTEAFF. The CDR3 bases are TGTGCCAGCAGCTTTCGCCAGGTGAACACTGAAGCTTTCTTT.

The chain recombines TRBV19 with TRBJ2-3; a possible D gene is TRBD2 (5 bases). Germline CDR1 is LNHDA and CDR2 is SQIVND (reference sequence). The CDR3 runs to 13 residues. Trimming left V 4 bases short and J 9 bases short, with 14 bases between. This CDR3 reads CASSTDRGITQYF. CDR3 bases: TGTGCCAGTAGTACTGATCGGGGAATCACGCAGTATTTT.

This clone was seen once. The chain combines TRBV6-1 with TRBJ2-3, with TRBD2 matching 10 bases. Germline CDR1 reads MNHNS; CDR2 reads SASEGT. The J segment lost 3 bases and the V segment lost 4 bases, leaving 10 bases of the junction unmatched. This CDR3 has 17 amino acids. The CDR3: CASSAGLAPQRTDTQYF. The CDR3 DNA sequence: TGTGCCAGCAGTGCGGGACTAGCGCCCCAAAGGACAGATACGCAGTATTTT.

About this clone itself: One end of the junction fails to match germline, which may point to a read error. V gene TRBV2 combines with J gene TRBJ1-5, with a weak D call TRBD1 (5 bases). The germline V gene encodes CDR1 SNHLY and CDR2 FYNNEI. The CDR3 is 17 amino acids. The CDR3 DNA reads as TGTGCCAGCAGTCCATCTTGGCAGGGTGGTAGCCATCAGCCCCAGCATTTT. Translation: CASSPSWQGGSHQPQHF.

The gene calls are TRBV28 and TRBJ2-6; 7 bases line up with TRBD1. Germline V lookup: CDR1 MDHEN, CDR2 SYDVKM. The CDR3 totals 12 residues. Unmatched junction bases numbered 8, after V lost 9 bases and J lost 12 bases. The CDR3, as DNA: TGTGCCAGTACGGGACAGCGGCTCGTCCTGACTTTC. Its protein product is CASTGQRLVLTF.

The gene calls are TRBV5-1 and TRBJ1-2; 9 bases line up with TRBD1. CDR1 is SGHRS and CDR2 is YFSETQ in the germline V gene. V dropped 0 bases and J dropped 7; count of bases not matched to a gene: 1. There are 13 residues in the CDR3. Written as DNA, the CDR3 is TGCGCCAGCAGCTTGGGACAGGGGGGTGGCTACACCTTC. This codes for CASSLGQGGGYTF.

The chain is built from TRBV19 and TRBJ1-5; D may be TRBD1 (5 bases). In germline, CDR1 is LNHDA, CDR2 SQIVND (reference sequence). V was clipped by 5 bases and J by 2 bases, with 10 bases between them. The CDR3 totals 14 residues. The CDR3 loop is CASSGGRGNQPQHF. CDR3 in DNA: TGTGCCAGTAGTGGTGGCAGGGGCAATCAGCCCCAGCATTTT.